This entry is about one TCR beta chain. The antigen is undetermined. This CDR3 is also generated by other DNA sequences in the sample. This sample was taken from a study of shared clonotypes between healthy human individuals. General study results and limits: Apart from blood, nothing was sampled; tissue repertoires likely differ.

Some clones are missing from TCRdb's copy, which holds only in-frame ones; the method was immunoSEQ multiplex PCR. This sample has about 2.4 million clones, with approximately 94% found just once. The germline V gene has CDR1 SGHTA and CDR2 FQGNSA. The CDR3 runs 12 residues. V was shortened by 1 base and J by 6 bases, with 7 bases between the two germline ends. The split of CD4+ cells yielded CD45RA+ naive and CD45RA-negative memory subsets. Sample: naive CD4+ T cells sorted from blood. This sample's subset: CD45RA+ positively selected. The chain recombines TRBV7-2 with TRBJ2-7; tentative D call: TRBD1 (5 bases). This receptor was obtained from a man aged 18 to 30 in good health. CDR3 region: CASSLDRGEQYF. The CDR3 DNA is TGTGCCAGCAGCTTAGATAGGGGCGAGCAGTACTTC.